The rows below give T cell receptor beta chains drawn from one sample of a study of T cells after yellow fever vaccination. TCRdb reprocessed the 5' RACE reads via MiXCR and lists one record per CDR3 protein. The repertoire holds about 310,000 distinct CDR3 sequences, with approximately 3.9% as singletons. Here the sequenced sample was PBMCs, taken on the day of the yellow fever booster vaccination. The receptors here all came from a young man who received the YFV17D yellow fever vaccine. CDR3s include the opening cysteine and the closing phenylalanine or tryptophan. Fields, in order: V gene, J gene, D gene, clone size, CDR3 DNA, CDR3 protein. D genes are given only for firm matches. Size tells how often a clone was seen (once, few, many) or the class of an expanded clone, and some rows leave it out.

TRBV11-2	TRBJ1-4	TRBD1	.	TGTGCCAGCAGCCGGACCGACAGGGGAGGAGAAAAACTGTTTTTT	CASSRTDRGGEKLFF
TRBV20-1	TRBJ1-2	.	few	TGCAGTGCCCCCAAGGGCCCAATGGGCTATGGCTACACCTTC	CSAPKGPMGYGYTF
TRBV7-8	TRBJ2-6	.	few	TGTGCCAGCAGCTCTGCGATTGACCCTCTCTCTGGGGCCAACGTCCTGACTTTC	CASSSAIDPLSGANVLTF
TRBV20-1	TRBJ1-6	.	few	TGCAGTGCTAGGGGGGGGGACCGAAAAAATTCACCCCTCCACTTT	CSARGGDRKNSPLHF
TRBV6-2/TRBV6-3	TRBJ1-2	.	many	TGTGCCAGCACCCAAACAGGGATTGGAGGCTACACCTTC	CASTQTGIGGYTF
TRBV6-1	TRBJ2-5	.	many	TGTGCCAGCAGCCCACAGGGTGCCGGGGAGACCCAGTACTTC	CASSPQGAGETQYF
TRBV5-1	TRBJ1-2	TRBD1	many	TGCGCCAGCAGTGGACAGGTCCTCAGCTACACCTTC	CASSGQVLSYTF
TRBV5-1	TRBJ2-7	.	few	TGCGCCAGCAGCCGGACCGGGGCCATCAGGGTATCCGGCGAGCAGTACTTC	CASSRTGAIRVSGEQYF
TRBV3-1	TRBJ1-5	TRBD1	few	TGTGCCAGCAGCCTTTCTACAGGGGGAAATCAGCCCCAGCATTTT	CASSLSTGGNQPQHF
TRBV4-3	TRBJ2-1	TRBD1	.	TGCGCCAGCAGCCACACCACAGGGGTCTACAATGAGCAGTTCTTC	CASSHTTGVYNEQFF
TRBV6-5	TRBJ1-1	TRBD1	few	TGTGCCAGCAGTTCATGGACAGGGGCGTCCCCTATGGCTTTCTTT	CASSSWTGASPMAFF
TRBV5-1	TRBJ2-2	.	many	TGCGCCAGCAGCTTTGAGGGGCCTGACACCGGGGAGCTGTTTTTT	CASSFEGPDTGELFF
TRBV6-5	TRBJ1-2	.	.	TGTGCCAGCAGTCAGGGGTTTCTGGAACGGTATGGCTACACCTTC	CASSQGFLERYGYTF
TRBV9	TRBJ2-1	TRBD1	many	TGTGCCAGCAGCCCACGGACAGGGGATAACTACAATGAGCAGTTCTTC	CASSPRTGDNYNEQFF
TRBV15	TRBJ2-1	.	many	TGTGCCACCAGCAGAGTCCAGGGGAATGAGCAGTTCTTC	CATSRVQGNEQFF
TRBV5-1	TRBJ2-5	.	many	TGCGCCAGCAGCCCTAACGGCGCGTCAGGGCTTCAGGAGACCCAGTACTTC	CASSPNGASGLQETQYF
TRBV7-6	TRBJ2-1	.	few	TGTGCCAGCAGCCGCGGCGGTGGGGGGTTAGCCAATGAGCAGTTCTTC	CASSRGGGGLANEQFF
TRBV12-5	TRBJ2-3	TRBD1	many	TGTGCTAGTGGTCTCGGGACAGCCACAGATACGCAGTATTTT	CASGLGTATDTQYF
TRBV15	TRBJ2-7	.	.	TGTGCCACCAGCAGTCAGGGAACCTACGAGCAGTACTTC	CATSSQGTYEQYF
TRBV6-2/TRBV6-3	TRBJ2-1	.	few	TGTGCCAGCACCAGGCAACTAGCGGACAGGAATGAGCAGTTCTTC	CASTRQLADRNEQFF
TRBV4-3	TRBJ2-5	.	few	TGCGCCAGCAGCCCCCGGACCCGACGGATGGCAGAGACCCAGTACTTC	CASSPRTRRMAETQYF
TRBV18	TRBJ1-4	TRBD1	few	TGTGCCAGCTCACCACCCGGGACAGGGGCAGAAAAACTGTTTTTT	CASSPPGTGAEKLFF
TRBV20-1	TRBJ2-3	.	.	TGCAGTGCCATCTGGGGTGGACGGAATACGCAGTATTTT	CSAIWGGRNTQYF
TRBV20-1	TRBJ1-3	TRBD1	few	TGCAGTGCTACACAGGGGGCAGGAAACACCATATATTTT	CSATQGAGNTIYF
TRBV29-1	TRBJ1-2	.	.	TGCAGCGCCTCTGGGTCTAACTATGGCTACACCTTC	CSASGSNYGYTF
TRBV18	TRBJ2-3	.	many	TGTGCCAGCTCAAATATGGAGGATACGCAGTATTTT	CASSNMEDTQYF
TRBV5-1	TRBJ1-2	.	few	TGCGCCAGCAGCCCGGACGGGATTTTATATGGCTACACCTTC	CASSPDGILYGYTF
TRBV5-1	TRBJ1-6	.	few	TGCGCCAGCAGCTTGTTCTTGTCGGGGGAAGGATCACCCCTCCACTTT	CASSLFLSGEGSPLHF
TRBV9	TRBJ1-2	.	many	TGTGCCAGCAGTGCGACGACAGGTTCCAACTATGGCTACACCTTC	CASSATTGSNYGYTF
TRBV7-7	TRBJ2-5	.	many	TGTGCTAGCAGCTTAGTTGGGGGGGGCCGAGAGACCCAGTACTTC	CASSLVGGGRETQYF